This T cell receptor (beta chain) was profiled in a study of blood T cells in healthy people across ages. Study outcomes and limitations: Per million T cells, TCR beta diversity dropped about linearly as age rose.

A second PCR of about 6 to 12 cycles used a sample-barcoded 5' primer and a J-beta primer mix. Each cDNA molecule, via a template-switch adaptor with 12 random nucleotides, was tagged. Using its own MiXCR run on the 5' RACE reads, TCRdb lists one record per CDR3 protein. The sample includes about 1.1 million distinct CDR3 sequences, roughly two fifths of them seen just once. Aged roughly 6 to 90, donors were systemically healthy Caucasians from Russia. Each sample yielded at least 6 million isolated PBMCs. As to this clonotype: Antigen specificity is unknown.

The CDR3 contains 18 residues. V trimming: 5 bases; J trimming: 3 bases; junction bases outside the gene matches: 12. Germline V CDR1 and CDR2: SGHTA, FQGTGA. The V and J genes are TRBV7-3 and TRBJ2-1; 11 nucleotides align to TRBD2. The sequencing input was blood. The source of this sequence is a man aged 18 to 30 in good health. CDR3 residues: CASSKTSGVGFGYNEQFF. CDR3 in DNA: TGTGCCAGCAGCAAGACTAGCGGGGTAGGGTTCGGCTACAATGAGCAGTTCTTC.